The clone carrying this T cell receptor (beta chain) occurred many times. The target antigen is unknown. The data originate from a study of spatial heterogeneity in lung cancer. General study results and limits: Ubiquitous expanded tumor TCRs showed up in blood more at resection than follow-up.

Time point specified: sample taken at primary tumor resection. Sequencing of whole RNA from tumor, nontumor lung or frozen PBMC involved no sorting. The donors were 72 patients with non-small cell lung cancer that was early-stage and untreated. TCR cDNA molecules were tagged individually, and each one carried a unique molecular identifier. TCRdb re-analysed the 5' RACE reads in MiXCR, keeping a single row per CDR3 protein. Here the sample spans approximately 3,200 distinct CDR3 sequences, more than 15% being singletons. The material sequenced was PBMCs, taken at surgery. The receptor's source is a female donor with early-stage non-small cell lung cancer.

CDR3 DNA: TGTGCCAGCAGTGACGCCGGCTTGAACACTGAAGCTTTCTTT. As protein: CASSDAGLNTEAFF. The rearrangement joins TRBV6-6 to TRBJ1-1; no definite D call. The V end was cut by 5 bases, the J end by 0 bases, with 10 bases between. Germline V gene data show CDR1 as MNHNY and CDR2 as SVGAGI (reference sequence). This CDR3 comprises 14 residues.